Given below is one T cell receptor (beta chain) in context. Its antigen is unknown. This record belongs to a study of cytomegalovirus exposure and HLA in healthy donors. Researchers ran the PCR with 60 Vbeta and 13 Jbeta primers. Sequencing used immunoSEQ multiplex PCR; TCRdb keeps in-frame clones, though not all of them. The table includes under 150,000 clones, approximately 77% detected once. This CDR3 region has 16 residues. Trimming pared 4 bases from V and 1 base from J, leaving 17 bases between. Germline V gene data show CDR1 as SGHTA and CDR2 as FQGNSA. Study-wide results and limits: Data from an earlier analysis indicated that most TCR beta V segments were productive either about 87% or about 30% of the time. CMV serostatus was the only recorded immune exposure for donors. High sensitivity and specificity were reportedly achieved when the classifier diagnosed cytomegalovirus status.

Material for sequencing was PBMCs. The origin of this receptor is a man aged 18 to 29 in good health and CMV-seronegative. The chain couples TRBV7-2 to TRBJ2-7; D gene uncertain. CDR3 sequence reads: CASSSWPRGKSYEQYF. The DNA of the CDR3 is TGTGCCAGCAGCTCCTGGCCGAGAGGTAAATCCTACGAGCAGTACTTC.